This T cell receptor beta chain was identified during a study of T cell responses to AZD1222 COVID-19 vaccine. The wider study: Pooling was applied to second doses at about 4 or about 12 weeks. Whole-study findings and limits: The CD4 TCRs associated with vaccination extended across spike and predominated at 160-218 and 743-854. Females outnumbered males among donors, who were mostly white British; clonal diversity was possibly underestimated. Following two doses of AZD1222, Spike-specific TCR breadth and depth rose.

V shed 2 bases and J 4 bases; nucleotides not matched to a gene: 3. The CDR3 is 14 amino acids. Per germline, CDR1 SGDLS and CDR2 YYNGEE. Produced via immunoSEQ multiplex PCR; TCRdb's table is partial and in-frame only. Here the sample spans approximately 150,000 clones, over 90% being singletons. With regard to this clone: What it recognizes is unknown. The sample carries other DNA sequences with the same CDR3.

The rearrangement links TRBV9 to TRBJ2-5, with 9 positions matching TRBD1. This TCR was recovered from an adult in good health. This material consisted of peripheral blood, taken on day 0 of AZD1222 vaccination. The CDR3 is CASSVGQGRETQYF. The CDR3 coding sequence is TGTGCCAGCAGCGTGGGACAGGGTCGAGAGACCCAGTACTTC.